This T cell receptor (beta chain) was identified during a study of blood T cell repertoires in COVID-19. Study details: Collection of acute and convalescent COVID-19 samples took place in the United States, Italy and Spain. From T cells, B-cell-depleted T cells, or PBMCs came the material, which was cDNA or gDNA.

With V trimmed by 4 bases and J by 5 bases, 3 bases remained unmatched. Per the germline V gene, CDR1 is MNHEY and CDR2 is SVGEGT. This CDR3 comprises 13 residues. Original processing methods: Nucleated cell number was recorded as an estimate derived from reference gene primer amplification. Here immunoSEQ multiplex PCR was the method, and the copy in TCRdb shows in-frame clones only, minus some. The D gene and trimming were derived from the DNA, and the V and J assignments and clone size from that table. The sample includes 200,000 to 250,000 clones, approximately 90% of them seen just once. This clone was seen many times.

The sample taken for sequencing was peripheral blood. The clonotype originates from a man aged 25-40 years who had recovered from COVID-19. V is TRBV6-2 or TRBV6-3 and J is TRBJ2-7; 9 positions match TRBD1. The CDR3 bases are TGTGCCAGCAGTTCCCGGACAGGGGACGAGCAGTACTTC. This gives the protein CASSSRTGDEQYF.